This TCR beta chain was documented in a study of shared clonotypes between healthy human individuals. Study-level findings and limits: Researchers sampled blood only, noting tissue repertoires likely differ. Some clonotypes were shared by all four sorted-subset donors, while others were not shared. The non-shared ones had lower generation probabilities than the shared ones.

This CDR3 spans 16 amino acids. Germline CDR1 SGHTA, CDR2 FQGNSA. V lost 5 bases, J lost 4 bases, and 13 bases stayed unmatched. The assay used deep level. Sorted-subset replicate PCR reactions were performed with around 200 ng DNA, corresponding to 30,000 or so T cell genomes. Assay: immunoSEQ multiplex PCR; the TCRdb copy retains only in-frame clones and omits some. This table holds about 1.1 million clones, 70% to 80% found once. With regard to this clone: Its antigen remains unidentified.

The gene calls are TRBV7-2 and TRBJ1-2, with 7 bases identical to TRBD1. This clonotype originated in a man between 18 and 35 years old in good health. Some clones in this sample may be carry-over from other donors' samples. The sequenced material came from memory CD4+ T cells from PBMCs. The sample's subset: CD45RA-negative fraction. CDR3 DNA sequence: TGTGCCAGCAGCAGTGGGGGGACAGTGGGGTCCTATGGCTACACCTTC. Translation: CASSSGGTVGSYGYTF.